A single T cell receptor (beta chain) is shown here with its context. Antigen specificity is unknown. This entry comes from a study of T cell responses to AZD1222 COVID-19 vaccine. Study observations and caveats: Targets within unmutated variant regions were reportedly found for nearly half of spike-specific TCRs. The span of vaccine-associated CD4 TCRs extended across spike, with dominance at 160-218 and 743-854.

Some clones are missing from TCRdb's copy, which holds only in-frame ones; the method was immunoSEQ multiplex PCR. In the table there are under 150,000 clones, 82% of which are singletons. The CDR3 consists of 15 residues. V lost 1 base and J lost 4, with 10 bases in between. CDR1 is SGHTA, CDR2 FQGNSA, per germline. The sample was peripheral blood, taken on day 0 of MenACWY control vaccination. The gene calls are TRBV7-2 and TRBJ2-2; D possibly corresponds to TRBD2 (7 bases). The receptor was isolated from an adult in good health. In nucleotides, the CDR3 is TGTGCCAGCAGCTTAGTAGGGGGGGGCACCGGGGAGCTGTTTTTT. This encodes CASSLVGGGTGELFF. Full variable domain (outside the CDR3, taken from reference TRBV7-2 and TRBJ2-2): GAGVSQSPSNKVTEKGKDVELRCDPISGHTALYWYRQSLGQGLEFLIYFQGNSAPDKSGLPSDRFSAERTGGSVSTLTIQRTQQEDSAVYLCASSLVGGGTGELFFGEGSRLTVL.